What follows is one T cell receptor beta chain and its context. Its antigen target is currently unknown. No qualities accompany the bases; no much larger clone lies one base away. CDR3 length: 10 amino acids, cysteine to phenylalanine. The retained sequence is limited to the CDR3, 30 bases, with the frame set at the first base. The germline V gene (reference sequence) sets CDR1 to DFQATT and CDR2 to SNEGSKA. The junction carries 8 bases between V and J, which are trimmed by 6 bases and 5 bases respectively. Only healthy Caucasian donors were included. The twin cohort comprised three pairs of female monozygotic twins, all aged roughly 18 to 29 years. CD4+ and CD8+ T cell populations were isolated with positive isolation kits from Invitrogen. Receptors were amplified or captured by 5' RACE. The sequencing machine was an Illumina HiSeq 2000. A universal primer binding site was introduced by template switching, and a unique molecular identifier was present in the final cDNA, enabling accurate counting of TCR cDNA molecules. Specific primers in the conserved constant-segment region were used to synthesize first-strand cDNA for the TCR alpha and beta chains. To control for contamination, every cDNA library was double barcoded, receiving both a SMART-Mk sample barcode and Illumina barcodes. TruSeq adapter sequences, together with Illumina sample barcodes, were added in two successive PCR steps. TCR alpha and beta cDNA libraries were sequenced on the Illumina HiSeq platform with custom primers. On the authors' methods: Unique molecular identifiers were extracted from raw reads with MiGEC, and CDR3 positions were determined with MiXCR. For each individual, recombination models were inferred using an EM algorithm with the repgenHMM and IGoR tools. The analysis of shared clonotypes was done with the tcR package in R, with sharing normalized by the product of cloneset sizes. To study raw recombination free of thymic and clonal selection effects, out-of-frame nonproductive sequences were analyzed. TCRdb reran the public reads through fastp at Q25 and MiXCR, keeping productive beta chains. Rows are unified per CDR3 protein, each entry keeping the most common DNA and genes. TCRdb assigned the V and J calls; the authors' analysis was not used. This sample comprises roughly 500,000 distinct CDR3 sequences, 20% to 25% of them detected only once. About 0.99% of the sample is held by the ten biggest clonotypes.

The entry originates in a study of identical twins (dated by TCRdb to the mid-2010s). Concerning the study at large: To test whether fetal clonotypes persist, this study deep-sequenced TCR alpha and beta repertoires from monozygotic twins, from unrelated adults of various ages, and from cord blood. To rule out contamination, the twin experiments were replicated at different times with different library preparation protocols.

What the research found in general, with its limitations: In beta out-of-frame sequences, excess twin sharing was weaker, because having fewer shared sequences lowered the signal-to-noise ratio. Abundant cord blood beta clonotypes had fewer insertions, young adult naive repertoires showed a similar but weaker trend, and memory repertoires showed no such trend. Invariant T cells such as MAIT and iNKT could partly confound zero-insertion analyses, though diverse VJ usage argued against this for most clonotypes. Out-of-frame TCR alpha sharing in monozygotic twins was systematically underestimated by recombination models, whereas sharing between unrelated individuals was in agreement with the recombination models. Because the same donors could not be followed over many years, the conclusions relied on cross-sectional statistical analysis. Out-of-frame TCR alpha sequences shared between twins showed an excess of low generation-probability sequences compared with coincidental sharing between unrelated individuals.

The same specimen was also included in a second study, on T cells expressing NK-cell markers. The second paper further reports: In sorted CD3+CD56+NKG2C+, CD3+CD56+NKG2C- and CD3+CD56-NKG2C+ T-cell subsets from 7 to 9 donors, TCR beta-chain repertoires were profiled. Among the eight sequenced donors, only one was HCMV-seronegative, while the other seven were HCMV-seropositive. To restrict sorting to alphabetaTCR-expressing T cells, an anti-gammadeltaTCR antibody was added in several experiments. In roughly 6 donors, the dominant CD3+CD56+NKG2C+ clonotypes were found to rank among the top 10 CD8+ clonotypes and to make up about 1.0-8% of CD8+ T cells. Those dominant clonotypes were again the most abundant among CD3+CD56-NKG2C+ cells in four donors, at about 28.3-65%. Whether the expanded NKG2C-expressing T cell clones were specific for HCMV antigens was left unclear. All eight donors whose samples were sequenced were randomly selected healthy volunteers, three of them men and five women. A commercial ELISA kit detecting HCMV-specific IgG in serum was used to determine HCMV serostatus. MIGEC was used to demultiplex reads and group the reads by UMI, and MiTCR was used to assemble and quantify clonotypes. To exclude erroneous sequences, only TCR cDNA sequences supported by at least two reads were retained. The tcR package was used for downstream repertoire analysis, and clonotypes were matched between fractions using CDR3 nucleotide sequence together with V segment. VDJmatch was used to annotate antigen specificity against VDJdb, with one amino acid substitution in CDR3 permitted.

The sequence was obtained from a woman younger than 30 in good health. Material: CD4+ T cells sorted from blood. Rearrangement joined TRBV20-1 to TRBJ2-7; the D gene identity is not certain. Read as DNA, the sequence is TGCAGTGCCTTCAGTAACGAGCAGTACTTC. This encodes CSAFSNEQYF.